The subject of this entry is one T cell receptor beta chain. The germline gives CDR1 MNHEY, CDR2 SMNVEV (reference sequence). After removal of 8 bases from V and 7 bases from J, the junction contained 5 bases not matched to a gene. The CDR3 spans 13 residues. In the original workflow: Reference gene primer amplification gave estimated nucleated cell counts. Profiled with immunoSEQ multiplex PCR; TCRdb holds only in-frame clones, not every one. For V, J and clone size, that table is used; D and trimming come from the DNA. The table lists 150,000 or so clones, over 90% of them singletons. These data are taken from a study of blood T cell repertoires in COVID-19. Study context: Acute and convalescent COVID-19 specimens originated in the United States, Italy and Spain. Sample material is recorded as cDNA or gDNA derived from T cells, B-cell-depleted T cells, or PBMCs.

This TCR came from a man between 50 and 59 years old with acute or convalescent COVID-19. The chain is built from TRBV27 and TRBJ1-6; 7 bases map to TRBD1. The source material was peripheral blood. The CDR3 loop is CASADRVNSPLHF. CDR3 DNA sequence: TGTGCCAGCGCAGACAGGGTCAATTCACCCCTCCACTTT.